This TCR beta chain comes out of a study of T-cell reconstitution after alpha-beta-depleted transplantation in children. Unique molecular identifiers were used in preparing the TCRbeta library. Using its own MiXCR run on the PCR reads, TCRdb lists one record per CDR3 protein. The sample comprises about 500,000 distinct CDR3 sequences, roughly 33% of which are singletons, and 2% to 2.5% rests with the top ten. This CDR3 has 18 residues. The germline CDR1 and CDR2 sequences are LGHNA and YNFKEQ. Unmatched junction bases numbered 13, after V lost 4 bases and J lost 1 base. The sequenced sample was PBMCs from the stem cell graft donor, obtained from the stem cell graft. The sequence derives from a human donor who donated a stem cell graft to a child with aplastic anemia. The chain is built from TRBV4-2 and TRBJ2-3, with TRBD2 matching over 8 bases. The CDR3 DNA is TGTGCCAGCAGCCCACGCCTTAATAGCGGGATGGGCACAGATACGCAGTATTTT. This translates into CASSPRLNSGMGTDTQYF.